Listed below are T cell receptor beta chains from one sample, sequenced in a study of T cells in Graves' hyperthyroidism and ophthalmopathy. TCRdb reanalysed the multiplex PCR reads using MiXCR and keeps one entry per CDR3 protein. The table lists 450,000 to 600,000 distinct CDR3 sequences, less than 15% of them singletons. Sequencing used blood. The receptors were gathered from a woman in her 40s with Graves' hyperthyroidism. The CDR3 runs from the conserved cysteine through the conserved F or W. The D gene is left open where the match is weak. Expanded clones are given a class, and other clones once, few, many or no size at all.

clone_size	d_call	v_call	j_call	cdr3_aa	cdr3_nt
NA	TRBD1	TRBV6-2/TRBV6-3	TRBJ2-2	CASRLQGVTGELFF	TGTGCCAGCCGCTTGCAGGGGGTCACCGGGGAGCTGTTTTTT
NA	TRBD1	TRBV5-1	TRBJ2-2	CASSSRQGGTGELLF	TGCGCCAGCAGCTCCCGACAGGGGGGTACCGGGGAGCTGCTTTTT
many	NA	TRBV2	TRBJ1-2	CASSEGGVSGSYGYTF	TGTGCCAGCAGTGAAGGGGGGGTGTCGGGGAGTTATGGCTACACCTTC
NA	NA	TRBV15	TRBJ1-1	CATSRNRDENTEAFF	TGTGCCACCAGCAGAAACAGGGATGAGAACACTGAAGCTTTCTTT
NA	NA	TRBV6-1	TRBJ1-1	CASSKTNTETFF	TGTGCCAGCAGCAAGACGAACACTGAAACTTTCTTT
NA	NA	TRBV7-8	TRBJ1-5	CASSPSRGEPQHF	TGTGCCAGCAGCCCGTCAAGGGGTGAACCCCAGCATTTT
many	NA	TRBV25-1	TRBJ2-7	CASSETLGGGTYEQYF	TGTGCCAGCAGTGAAACCCTAGGAGGCGGAACCTACGAGCAGTACTTC
many	NA	TRBV4-1	TRBJ1-1	CASSHKPGTNTEAFF	TGCGCCAGCAGCCATAAACCGGGGACTAACACTGAAGCTTTCTTT
NA	NA	TRBV5-5	TRBJ2-6	CASSLGLMSGANVLTF	TGTGCCAGCAGCTTGGGACTTATGTCTGGGGCCAACGTCCTGACTTTC
few	TRBD2	TRBV9	TRBJ2-2	CASSALTSGNTGELFF	TGTGCCAGCAGCGCCCTGACTAGCGGCAACACCGGGGAGCTGTTTTTT
many	NA	TRBV20-1	TRBJ2-3	CSARTRLGDTQYF	TGCAGTGCCAGGACACGCCTGGGGGATACGCAGTATTTT
many	NA	TRBV2	TRBJ2-7	CASAKGRIATYEQYF	TGTGCCAGCGCAAAGGGACGAATCGCTACCTACGAGCAGTACTTC
few	NA	TRBV7-3	TRBJ2-3	CASSLIGNPTDTQYF	TGTGCCAGCAGCTTAATAGGGAACCCCACAGATACGCAGTATTTT
NA	TRBD1	TRBV4-1	TRBJ2-5	CASSQVSRGPWETQYF	TGCGCCAGCAGCCAAGTTTCCAGGGGGCCCTGGGAGACCCAGTACTTC
many	NA	TRBV6-1	TRBJ1-2	CASSGEHLYGYTF	TGTGCCAGCAGTGGGGAACACCTCTATGGCTACACCTTC
NA	NA	TRBV27	TRBJ2-2	CASSSYYGGPNTGELFF	TGTGCCAGCAGTTCGTACTACGGGGGACCGAACACCGGGGAGCTGTTTTTT
NA	TRBD2	TRBV7-9	TRBJ2-7	CASSYPGLAAEQYF	TGTGCCAGCAGCTACCCAGGACTAGCAGCCGAGCAGTACTTC
NA	NA	TRBV18	TRBJ2-6	CASSPPELRASGANVLTF	TGTGCCAGCTCACCACCAGAGTTGCGGGCTTCTGGGGCCAACGTCCTGACTTTC
many	NA	TRBV28	TRBJ2-7	CASSSGIREQYF	TGTGCCAGCAGCTCAGGGATCCGCGAGCAGTACTTC
many	NA	TRBV11-3	TRBJ1-5	CASSHRMLGGSRNQPQHF	TGTGCCAGCAGCCATCGGATGTTGGGGGGGTCCCGCAATCAGCCCCAGCATTTT
many	NA	TRBV7-2	TRBJ2-5	CASSLNAGPQETQYF	TGTGCCAGCAGCTTAAACGCGGGACCCCAAGAGACCCAGTACTTC
many	NA	TRBV30	TRBJ1-6	CAWNMREHNSPLHF	TGTGCCTGGAACATGAGGGAACATAATTCACCCCTCCACTTT